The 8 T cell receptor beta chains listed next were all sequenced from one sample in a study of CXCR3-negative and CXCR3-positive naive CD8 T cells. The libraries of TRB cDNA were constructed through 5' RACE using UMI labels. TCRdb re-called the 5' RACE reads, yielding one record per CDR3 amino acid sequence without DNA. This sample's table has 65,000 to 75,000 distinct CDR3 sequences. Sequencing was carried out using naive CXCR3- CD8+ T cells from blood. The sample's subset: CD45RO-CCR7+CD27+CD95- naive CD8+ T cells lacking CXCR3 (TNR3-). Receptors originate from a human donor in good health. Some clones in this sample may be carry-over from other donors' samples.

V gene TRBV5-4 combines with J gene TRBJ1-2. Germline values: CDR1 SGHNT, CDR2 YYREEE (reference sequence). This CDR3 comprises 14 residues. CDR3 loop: CASSLAGIGYGYTF.

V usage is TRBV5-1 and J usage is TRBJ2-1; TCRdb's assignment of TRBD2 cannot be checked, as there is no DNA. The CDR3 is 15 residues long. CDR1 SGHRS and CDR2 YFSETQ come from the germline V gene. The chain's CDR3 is CASSLSAAPYNEQFF.

Here the CDR3 reads CASSHAGTGANVLTF. This rearrangement joins TRBV4-1 to TRBJ2-6. The CDR3 is made up of 15 amino acids. Germline CDR1 and CDR2: MGHRA and YSYEKL.

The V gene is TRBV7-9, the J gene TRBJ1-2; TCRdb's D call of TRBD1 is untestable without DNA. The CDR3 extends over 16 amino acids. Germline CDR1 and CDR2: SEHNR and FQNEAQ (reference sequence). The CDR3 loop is CASSLADSQGANGYTF.

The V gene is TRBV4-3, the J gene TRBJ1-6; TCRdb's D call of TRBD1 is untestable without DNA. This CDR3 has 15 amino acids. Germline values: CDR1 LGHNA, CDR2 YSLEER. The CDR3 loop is CASSQDTGPDSPLHF.

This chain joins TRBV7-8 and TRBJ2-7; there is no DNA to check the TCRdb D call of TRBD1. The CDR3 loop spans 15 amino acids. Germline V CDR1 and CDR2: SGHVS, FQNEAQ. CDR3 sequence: CASSLARGASYEQYF. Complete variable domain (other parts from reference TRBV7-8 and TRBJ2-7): GAGVSQSPRYKVAKRGQDVALRCDPISGHVSLFWYQQALGQGPEFLTYFQNEAQLDKSGLPSDRFFAERPEGSVSTLKIQRTQQEDSAVYLCASSLARGASYEQYFGPGTRLTVT.

The CDR3 is CSVEDRGGYYGYTF. The chain combines TRBV29-1 with TRBJ1-2; TCRdb calls TRBD1, which cannot be checked without DNA. The CDR3 contains 14 residues. Looked up from germline, CDR1 is SQVTM and CDR2 is ANQGSEA.

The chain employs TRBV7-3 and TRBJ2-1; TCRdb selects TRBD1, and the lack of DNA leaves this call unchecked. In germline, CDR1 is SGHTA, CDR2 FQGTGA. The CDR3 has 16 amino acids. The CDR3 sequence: CASSSTYTGVYNEQFF.